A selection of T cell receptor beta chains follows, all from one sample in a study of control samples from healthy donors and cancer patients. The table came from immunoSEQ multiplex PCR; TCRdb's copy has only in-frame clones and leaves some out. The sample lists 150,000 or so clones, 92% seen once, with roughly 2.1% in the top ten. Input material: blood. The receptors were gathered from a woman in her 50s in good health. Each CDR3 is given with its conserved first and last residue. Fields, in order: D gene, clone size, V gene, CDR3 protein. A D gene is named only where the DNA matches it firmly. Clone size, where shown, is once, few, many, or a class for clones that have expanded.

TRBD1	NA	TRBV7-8	CASSALQGALSEQYF
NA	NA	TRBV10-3	CAISESGGFSNQPQHF
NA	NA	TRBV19	CASRRTGQPGREAFF
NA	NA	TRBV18	CASSPRATNEKLFF
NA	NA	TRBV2	CASSEGPPRGYF
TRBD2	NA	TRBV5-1	CASSLRGGLDTQYF
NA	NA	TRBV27	CASSFYNSPLHF
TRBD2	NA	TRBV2	CASSYTSGSPYEQYF
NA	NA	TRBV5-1	CASSLAGAGAYTF
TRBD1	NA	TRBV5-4	CASRLSGTGDSPLHF
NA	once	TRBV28	CASSTRQVQGYTF
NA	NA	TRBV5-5	CASSLALSQPQHF
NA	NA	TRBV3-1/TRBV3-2	CASSRSGQPQHF
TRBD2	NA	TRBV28	CASSLDSGSLVVTQYF
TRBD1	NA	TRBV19	CASSTLGQLGNQPQHF
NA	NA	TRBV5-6	CASSLVHGAQDVSGNTIYF
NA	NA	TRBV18	CASSDGVHTDTQYF
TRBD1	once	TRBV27	CASRGTGATYGYTF
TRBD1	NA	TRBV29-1	CSVDPAQGNYGYTF
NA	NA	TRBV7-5	CTGGGVTDTQYF
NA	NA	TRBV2	CASSDGSGPGQPQHF
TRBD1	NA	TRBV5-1	CASSTGTGAYEQYF
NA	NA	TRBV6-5	CASRDRGTDTQYF
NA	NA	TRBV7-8	CASSLDGLKGFF
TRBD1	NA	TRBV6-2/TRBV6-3	CASGRDSGKAGNTIYF
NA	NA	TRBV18	CASSLRSGSGANVLTF
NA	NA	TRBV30	CAWSTWSDSGNTIYF
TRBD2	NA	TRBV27	CASSLFSIAGGPGGELFF
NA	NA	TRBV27	CASSFNLLRRNEQFF
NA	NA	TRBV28	CASMGANQPQHF
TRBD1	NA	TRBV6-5	CASRILGQNYGYTF
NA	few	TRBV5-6	CASSPTGAGYTF
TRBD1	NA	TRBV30	CAWQQGARTEAFF